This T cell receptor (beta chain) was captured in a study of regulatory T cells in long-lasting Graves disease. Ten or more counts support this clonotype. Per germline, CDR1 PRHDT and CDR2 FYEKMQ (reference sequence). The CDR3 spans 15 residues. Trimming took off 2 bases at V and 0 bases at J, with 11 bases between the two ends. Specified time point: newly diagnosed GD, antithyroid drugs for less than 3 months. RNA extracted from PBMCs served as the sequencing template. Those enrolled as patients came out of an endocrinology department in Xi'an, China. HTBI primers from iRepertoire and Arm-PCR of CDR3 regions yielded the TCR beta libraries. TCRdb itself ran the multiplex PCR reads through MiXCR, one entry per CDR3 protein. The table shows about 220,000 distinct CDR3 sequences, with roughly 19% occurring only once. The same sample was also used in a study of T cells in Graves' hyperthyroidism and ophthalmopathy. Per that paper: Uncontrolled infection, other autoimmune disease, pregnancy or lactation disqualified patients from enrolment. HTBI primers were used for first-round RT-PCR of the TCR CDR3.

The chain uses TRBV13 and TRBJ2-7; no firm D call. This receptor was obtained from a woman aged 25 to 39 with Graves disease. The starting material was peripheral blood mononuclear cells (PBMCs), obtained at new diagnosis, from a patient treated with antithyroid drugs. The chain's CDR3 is CASSLFGSLSYEQYF. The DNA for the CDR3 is TGTGCCAGCAGCTTATTTGGTAGCCTCTCCTACGAGCAGTACTTC.